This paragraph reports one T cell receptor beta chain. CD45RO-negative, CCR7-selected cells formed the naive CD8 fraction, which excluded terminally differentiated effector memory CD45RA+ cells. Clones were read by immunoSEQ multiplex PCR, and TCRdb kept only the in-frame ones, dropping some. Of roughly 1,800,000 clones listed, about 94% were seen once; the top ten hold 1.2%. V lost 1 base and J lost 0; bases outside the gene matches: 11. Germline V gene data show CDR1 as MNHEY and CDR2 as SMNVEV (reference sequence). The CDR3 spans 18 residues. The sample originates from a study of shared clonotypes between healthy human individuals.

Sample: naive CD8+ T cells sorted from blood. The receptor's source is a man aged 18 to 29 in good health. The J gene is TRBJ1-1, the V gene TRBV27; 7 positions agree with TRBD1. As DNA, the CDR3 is TGTGCCAGCAGTTTATTAACGACAGGGAAAGGGTTGAACACTGAAGCTTTCTTT. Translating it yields CASSLLTTGKGLNTEAFF.